The sample holds a few counts of the clone carrying this T cell receptor beta chain. Its antigen is unknown. These data are taken from a study of T-cell memory formation after mild COVID-19. Overall study: In these data, TCR clusters were largely donor specific.

V lost 4 bases to trimming and J lost 2 bases; unmatched junction nucleotides: 9. Looked up from germline, CDR1 is LGHNA and CDR2 is YSLEER. The CDR3 extends over 17 amino acids. Study results and caveats: Researchers found some responding clones in pre-infection memory, a sign that cross-reactive memory joined. Shrinking CD4+ clones resided mostly in CM and EM, and CD8+ ones in EMRA.

One entry per CDR3 protein, called by TCRdb with MiXCR from the 5' RACE reads. In the table there are about 82,000 distinct CDR3 sequences, around 13% of which are singletons. The sample consisted of PBMCs or a T cell subset sorted from them (not recorded which). This TCR was sampled from a man younger than 35 who had mild COVID-19 (a few samples of this study predate the infection). Cell type and time point are not known. This sequence joins TRBV4-3 and TRBJ2-3; TRBD2 matches at 10 bases. CDR3 amino acids: CASSRSKAGGLTDTQYF. CDR3 nucleotides: TGCGCCAGCAGCCGGTCAAAAGCGGGGGGGCTCACAGATACGCAGTATTTT.